Below are 4 T cell receptor beta chains sequenced from a single sample in a study of blood T cell repertoires in COVID-19. Method: immunoSEQ multiplex PCR; TCRdb's copy keeps in-frame clones and lacks some. The table lists more than 100,000 clones, roughly 90% of them singletons. Sequencing input: peripheral blood. The receptors derive from a woman in her sixties with COVID-19, enrolled during active disease.

This clone has just one count. The chain has TRBV19 and TRBJ2-3; D is possibly TRBD2 (6 bases). This CDR3 region has 15 residues. Germline V gene lookup returns CDR1 LNHDA and CDR2 SQIVND (reference sequence). Trimming took off 3 bases at V and 1 base at J, with 11 bases between the two ends. CDR3 sequence reads: CASSIVLAGTDTQYF. The CDR3 DNA reads TGTGCCAGTAGTATCGTACTAGCCGGCACAGATACGCAGTATTTT.

The rearrangement joins TRBV14 to TRBJ2-7; tentatively, D is TRBD2 (5 bases). V gave up 2 bases and J gave up 4 bases, with 15 bases separating them. The CDR3 is 15 residues long. CDR1 is SGHDN, CDR2 FVKESK, per germline. This CDR3 is CASSQLAPLDYEQYF. Written as DNA, the CDR3 is TGTGCCAGCAGCCAATTAGCCCCACTAGATTACGAGCAGTACTTC.

V usage is TRBV5-5 and J usage is TRBJ2-6, with 7 bases that match TRBD1. V gave up 5 bases and J gave up 0 bases; unmatched junction bases: 5. Per germline, CDR1 SGHKS and CDR2 YYEKEE (reference sequence). The CDR3 is 16 residues long. CDR3 coding DNA: TGTGCCAGCAGAGGGGGACAGCTCTCTGGGGCCAACGTCCTGACTTTC. Protein: CASRGGQLSGANVLTF.

The chain combines TRBV19 with TRBJ1-2; D call uncertain. Trimming took off 10 bases at V and 7 bases at J, with 16 bases between the two ends. Germline CDR1 is LNHDA and CDR2 is SQIVND (reference sequence). This CDR3 has 12 amino acids. CDR3: CATSSHGFGYTF. In nucleotides, the CDR3 is TGTGCCACCTCCTCCCACGGGTTTGGCTACACCTTC. The variable domain in full, with the rest retrieved from reference TRBV19 and TRBJ1-2, is DGGITQSPKYLFRKEGQNVTLSCEQNLNHDAMYWYRQDPGQGLRLIYYSQIVNDFQKGDIAEGYSVSREKKESFPLTVTSAQKNPTAFYLCATSSHGFGYTFGSGTRLTVV.